This TCR beta chain appears in the sequencing data of a study of blood T cell repertoires in COVID-19. Study in general: Acute-phase and convalescent COVID-19 samples originated in the United States, Italy and Spain.

This table comes from immunoSEQ multiplex PCR, and its TCRdb copy is limited to in-frame clones, with some not included. The data hold more than 95,000 clones, with 81% observed a single time. The germline V gene has CDR1 MNHEY and CDR2 SVGAGI. This CDR3 has 15 amino acids. Unmatched junction bases numbered 4, after V lost 0 bases and J lost 8 bases. Sequenced material: peripheral blood. V usage is TRBV6-5 and J usage is TRBJ1-6; 7 nucleotides match TRBD1. This TCR came from a man aged 25 to 40 with COVID-19, enrolled during active disease. CDR3: CASSYSNRGDSPLHF. CDR3 nucleotide sequence: TGTGCCAGCAGTTACTCGAACAGGGGTGATTCACCCCTCCACTTT.